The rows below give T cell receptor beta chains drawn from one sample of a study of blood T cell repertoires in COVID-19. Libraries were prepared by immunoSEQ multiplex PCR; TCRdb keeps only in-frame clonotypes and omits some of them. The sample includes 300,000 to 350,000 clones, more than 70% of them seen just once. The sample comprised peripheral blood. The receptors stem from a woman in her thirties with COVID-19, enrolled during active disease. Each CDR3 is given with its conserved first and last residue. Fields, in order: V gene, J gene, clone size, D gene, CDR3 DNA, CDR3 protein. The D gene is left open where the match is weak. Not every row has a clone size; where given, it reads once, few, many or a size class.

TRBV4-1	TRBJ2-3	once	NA	TGCGCCAGCAGCCTAGGGGTCCCCCTAAGCACAGATACGCAGTATTTT	CASSLGVPLSTDTQYF
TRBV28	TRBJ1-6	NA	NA	TGTGCCAGCAGTTTCCCCGGTAGGGCAGGGGACGTTACGCCCTATAATTCACCCCTCCACTTT	CASSFPGRAGDVTPYNSPLHF
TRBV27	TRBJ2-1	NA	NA	TGTGCCAGTTCCCGGCAGGATACAGGGGAGCAGTTCTTC	CASSRQDTGEQFF
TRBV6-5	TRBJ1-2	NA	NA	TGTGCCAGCAGTTACCAAGGAGGGACCTACTATGGCTACACCTTC	CASSYQGGTYYGYTF
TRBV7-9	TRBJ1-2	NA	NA	TGTGCCAGCAGCCTTAGTAGGGAGACTAACTATGGCTACACCTTC	CASSLSRETNYGYTF
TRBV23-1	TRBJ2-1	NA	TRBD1	TGCGCCAGCAGTCAATGGGGACAGGGTTACAATGAGCAGTTCTTC	CASSQWGQGYNEQFF
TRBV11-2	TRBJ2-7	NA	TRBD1	TGTGCCAGCAGCTTAGGAGGGGGCCGCTACGAGCAGTACTTC	CASSLGGGRYEQYF
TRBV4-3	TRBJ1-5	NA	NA	TGCGCCAGCAGCCAAGATTTATATCAGCCCCAGCATTTT	CASSQDLYQPQHF
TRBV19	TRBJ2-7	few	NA	TGTGCCAGTAGTATAGATGGGGCAGGGACCTACGAGCAGTACTTC	CASSIDGAGTYEQYF
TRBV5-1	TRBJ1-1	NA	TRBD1	TGCGCCAGCAGCTCGGGACAGGTTAACACTGAAGCTTTCTTT	CASSSGQVNTEAFF
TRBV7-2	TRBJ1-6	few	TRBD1	TGTGCCAGCAGCTTTAACCAGGGGGATCCACCCCTCCACTTT	CASSFNQGDPPLHF
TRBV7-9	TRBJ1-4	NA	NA	TGTGCCAGCAGAGCGGGGGCAACTAATGAAAAACTGTTTTTT	CASRAGATNEKLFF
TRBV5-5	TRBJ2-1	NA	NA	TGTGCCAGCAGCTTCGCTATGACCCAGGACAATGAGCAGTTCTTC	CASSFAMTQDNEQFF
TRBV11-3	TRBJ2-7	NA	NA	TGTGCCAGCAGCTTAGAAAGGGGTGGCAGTCCTAGCTCCTACGAGCAGTACTTC	CASSLERGGSPSSYEQYF
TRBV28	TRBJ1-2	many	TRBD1	TGTGCCAGCAGTGTAGGGGCGACAGGGGGCTATGGCTACACCTTC	CASSVGATGGYGYTF
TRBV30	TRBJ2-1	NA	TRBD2	TGTGCCTGGAGAAGGACTAGCTTCGAGCAGTTCTTC	CAWRRTSFEQFF
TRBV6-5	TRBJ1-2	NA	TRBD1	TGTGCCAGCAGGCCTGGCAGGGGGGACTATGGCTACACCTTC	CASRPGRGDYGYTF
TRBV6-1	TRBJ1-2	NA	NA	TGTGCCAGCAGCGAAGGTCCCCTGGCGACTCCTAACTATGGCTACACCTTC	CASSEGPLATPNYGYTF
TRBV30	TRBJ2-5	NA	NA	TGTGCCTTCACATCACAGCAAGAGACCCAGTACTTC	CAFTSQQETQYF
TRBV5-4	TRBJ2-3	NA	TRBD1	TGTGCCAGCAGTTCGCATGACAGGGAGGATACGCAGTATTTT	CASSSHDREDTQYF
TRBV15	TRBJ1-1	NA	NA	TGTGCCACCAGCAGAGATGGGGAGTTGTCGGCAGCTTTCTTT	CATSRDGELSAAFF
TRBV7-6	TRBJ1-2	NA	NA	TGTGCCAGCAGCTTAAGTCCCTCCGACCAGACATTCAGTACCGCAGGCTACACCTTC	CASSLSPSDQTFSTAGYTF
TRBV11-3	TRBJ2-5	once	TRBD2	TGTGCCAGCAGCGCAACCCTTAGGCTAGCGGGGGGCTTACAAGAGACCCAGTACTTC	CASSATLRLAGGLQETQYF
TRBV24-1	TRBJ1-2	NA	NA	TGTGCCACCAGTGATCCAGCTAACTATGGCTACACCTTC	CATSDPANYGYTF
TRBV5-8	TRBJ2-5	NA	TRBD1	TGTGCCAGCAGCTTGGGGGACAGGGTCTATCAAGAGACCCAGTACTTC	CASSLGDRVYQETQYF
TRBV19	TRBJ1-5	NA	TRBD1	TGTGCCAGTAGTGGGGGACAGGGGACTTATCAGCCCCAGCATTTT	CASSGGQGTYQPQHF
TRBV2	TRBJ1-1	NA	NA	TGTGCCAGCCTGCCAAGGCCTTGGGAGCGGGTAAACACTGAAGCTTTCTTT	CASLPRPWERVNTEAFF
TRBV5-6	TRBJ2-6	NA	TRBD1	TGTGCCAGCAGCTCCCGGGACAGGGGGCTTGGGGCCAACGTCCTGACTTTC	CASSSRDRGLGANVLTF
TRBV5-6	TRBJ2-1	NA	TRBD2	TGTGCCAGCAGCTCTACGGGATGGGGGAGGGGAAATGAGCAGTTCTTC	CASSSTGWGRGNEQFF
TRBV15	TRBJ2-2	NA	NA	TGTGCCACCAGCAGAGGTGTAGGGGGCACCGGGGAGCTGTTTTTT	CATSRGVGGTGELFF
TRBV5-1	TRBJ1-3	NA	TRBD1	TGCGCCAGCAGCGCCTGGGGGGACAGCTCTGGAAACACCATATATTTT	CASSAWGDSSGNTIYF
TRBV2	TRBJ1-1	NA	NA	TGTGCCAGCACGGGATCCGGACAGCCGAACACTGAAGCTTTCTTT	CASTGSGQPNTEAFF
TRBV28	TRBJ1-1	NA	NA	TGTGCCAGCAGCCTGGGGGGGGGAAGCACTGAAGCTTTCTTT	CASSLGGGSTEAFF
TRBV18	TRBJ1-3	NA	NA	TGTGCCAGCTCGCCCCTTTACCCGGACATAACCCAGCTCGCCTCTGGAAACACCATATATTTT	CASSPLYPDITQLASGNTIYF
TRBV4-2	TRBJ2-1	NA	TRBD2	TGTGCCAGCAGCCAAGAGCGACTAGCGGGGGACAATGAGCAGTTCTTC	CASSQERLAGDNEQFF
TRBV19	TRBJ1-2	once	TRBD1	TGTGCCAGTAAGGAGACAGGGTACCATGGCTACACCTTC	CASKETGYHGYTF
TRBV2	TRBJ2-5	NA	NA	TGTGCCAGCAGCGATAGTCCGGGTGGGGAGACCCAGTACTTC	CASSDSPGGETQYF
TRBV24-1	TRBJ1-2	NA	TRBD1	TGTGCCACCAGTGGTTGGGACAGGGGAGTCTATGGCTACACCTTC	CATSGWDRGVYGYTF
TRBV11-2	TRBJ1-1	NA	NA	TGTGCCAGCAGCTTTTCAGGGAAGACTGAAGCTTTCTTT	CASSFSGKTEAFF
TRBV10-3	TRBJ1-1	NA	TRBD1	TGTGCCATCAGAGGGACAGTGATGAACACTGAAGCTTTCTTT	CAIRGTVMNTEAFF
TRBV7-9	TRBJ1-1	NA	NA	TGTGCCAGCAGCCATGTTGACACTGAAGCTTTCTTT	CASSHVDTEAFF
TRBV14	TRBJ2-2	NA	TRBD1	TGTGCCAGCAGCCAGTTCAGCAGGGGGAACGGGGAGCTGTTTTTT	CASSQFSRGNGELFF
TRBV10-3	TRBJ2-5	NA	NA	TGTGCCATCAGTGATGTCTCGGAGACCCAGTACTTC	CAISDVSETQYF